Given below is one TCR beta chain in context. This specimen comes from a study of shared clonotypes between healthy human individuals. Tens of thousands of T cell genomes, or around 290 ng DNA, went into replicate PCRs of unsorted PBMC. Sequencing of unsorted PBMC DNA was carried out using ten immunoSEQ deep assay plates. Assay used: immunoSEQ multiplex PCR; TCRdb lists only in-frame clones, some missing. Here the sample spans 450,000 or so clones, roughly three quarters being singletons. Unsorted samples, those not sorted, used roughly 87 million PBMCs for genomic DNA. V was cut by 0 bases and J by 10 bases, with 16 bases left in between. Germline V CDR1 and CDR2: SNHLY, FYNNEI. The CDR3 covers 14 residues.

This clonotype was sampled from a woman aged 40 to 50 in good health. Some clones in this sample may be carry-over from other donors' samples. The sample consisted of PBMCs. The chain has TRBV2 and TRBJ2-7; tentative D call: TRBD2 (6 bases). The CDR3 protein is CASSEASGEASQYF. CDR3 sequence (DNA): TGTGCCAGCAGTGAAGCGTCCGGGGAGGCTTCTCAGTACTTC.